This record looks at one TCR beta chain sequence and its context. There are 17 residues in the CDR3. The sample originates from a study of blood T cell repertoires in COVID-19. Profiling relied on immunoSEQ multiplex PCR, and the TCRdb table lists in-frame clones only, not all of them. The data show under 250,000 clones, over 80% seen once. The clonotype comes from a woman in her twenties or thirties with acute COVID-19. Sequencing was carried out using PBMCs or T cells enriched from blood (not recorded which). The genes are TRBV21-1 and TRBJ1-5; TRBD1 reflects the table's D call only, with no check against the DNA. TRBV21-1 is classified as a pseudogene. The CDR3: CASRDRQSLTSNQPQHF. The CDR3, as DNA: TGTGCCAGCAGGGACCGACAGTCACTTACTAGCAATCAGCCCCAGCATTTT.